This T cell receptor beta chain was profiled in a study of human T cells and chemical hapten exposure. The wider study: Slight volume differences across pooled libraries mainly accounted for varying per-sample TCR yields. The study's findings and limits: DPC sensitization produced no change in TCRs with frequency above 1 in 1000.

The sample holds a few counts of this clonotype. Its antigen is still unknown. In the library, unique molecular identifiers were attached to individual cDNA molecules. MiXCR, run by TCRdb on the 5' RACE reads, gives a single entry per CDR3 protein. The table includes approximately 140,000 distinct CDR3 sequences, around 4% detected once. RNA extraction used unfractionated whole blood as the source of total RNA. This CDR3 is 19 amino acids long. The germline V gene encodes CDR1 SNHLY and CDR2 FYNNEI. V lost 3 bases and J lost 4, with 22 bases in between. The chain couples TRBV2 to TRBJ2-6; D perhaps matches TRBD1 (7 bases). The TCR comes from a female donor in good health. The CDR3 is CASSDPAGAGGSGANVLTF. The CDR3 nucleotides read TGTGCCAGCAGTGATCCTGCCGGGGCAGGGGGGTCCGGGGCCAACGTCCTGACTTTC. Together with reference TRBV2 and TRBJ2-6, the CDR3 gives the full variable domain: EPEVTQTPSHQVTQMGQEVILRCVPISNHLYFYWYRQILGQKVEFLVSFYNNEISEKSEIFDDQFSVERPDGSNFTLKIRSTKLEDSAMYFCASSDPAGAGGSGANVLTFGAGSRLTVL.